One sample yielded the 13 T cell receptor beta chains listed below, sequenced in a study of blood T cell repertoires in COVID-19. TCRdb's copy holds only in-frame clones and misses some; the assay was immunoSEQ multiplex PCR. This sample has approximately 300,000 clones, with around nine tenths found just once. The specimen sequenced was peripheral blood. These receptor sequences come from a woman aged 45-59 years with active or convalescent COVID-19.

The chain uses TRBV7-2 and TRBJ1-2; D unclear. Germline V lookup: CDR1 SGHTA, CDR2 FQGNSA. The CDR3 is made up of 14 amino acids. Deletions cut 4 bases from V and 5 bases from J, with 14 bases between. The CDR3 region has the DNA TGTGCCAGCAGCTCGTTTCGGGAGGAATATGGCTACACCTTC. It specifies CASSSFREEYGYTF.

The J gene is TRBJ1-4, the V gene TRBV2; no clear D. V was shortened by 1 base and J by 10 bases, with 7 bases between the two germline ends. The CDR3 runs 12 residues. The V gene's germline CDR1 is SNHLY and CDR2 FYNNEI. CDR3 protein: CASSEGIRKLFF. For the CDR3, the DNA is TGTGCCAGCAGTGAAGGTATCCGAAAACTGTTTTTT. Using reference TRBV2 and TRBJ1-4 for the parts outside the CDR3, the full variable domain is EPEVTQTPSHQVTQMGQEVILRCVPISNHLYFYWYRQILGQKVEFLVSFYNNEISEKSEIFDDQFSVERPDGSNFTLKIRSTKLEDSAMYFCASSEGIRKLFFGSGTQLSVL.

The CDR3 DNA sequence: TGTGCCAGCAGGGACAGAACGAACACCGGGGAGCTGTTTTTT. This translates into CASRDRTNTGELFF. The chain has TRBV6-6 and TRBJ2-2; D possibly corresponds to TRBD1 (6 bases). This CDR3 spans 14 amino acids. Germline V gene sequence: CDR1 MNHNY, CDR2 SVGAGI (reference sequence). V was clipped by 6 bases and J by 0 bases, with 8 bases between them.

This sequence joins TRBV5-4 and TRBJ2-3; no clear D gene. CDR3 length: 13 residues. V lost 4 bases and J 4 bases, leaving 10 bases between the germline ends. Germline CDR1 reads SGHNT; CDR2 reads YYREEE (reference sequence). As DNA, the CDR3 is TGTGCCAGCAGCCTTGGCTCCTCAGATACGCAGTATTTT. Amino acid sequence: CASSLGSSDTQYF.

The count of this clone is one. This chain links TRBV14 with TRBJ2-5; 8 nucleotides match TRBD2. CDR1 and CDR2 from the germline V gene are SGHDN and FVKESK. The ends lost 4 bases at V and 4 bases at J; junction bases unmatched: 8. The CDR3 runs 15 residues. DNA of the CDR3: TGTGCCAGCAGCCGGGGACTAGGAGGGCTAGAGACCCAGTACTTC. This sequence encodes CASSRGLGGLETQYF.

The chain uses TRBV4-2 and TRBJ2-2, with D perhaps matching TRBD2 (6 bases). The V end lost 5 bases, the J end lost 6 bases, and 16 bases lay between the germline ends. The CDR3 is 15 residues long. Germline lookup yields CDR1 LGHNA and CDR2 YNFKEQ. CDR3 sequence (DNA): TGTGCCAGCAGCTTCTCTGGCGGGATAGCCGGGGAGCTGTTTTTT. Protein product: CASSFSGGIAGELFF.

J is TRBJ2-3 and V is TRBV9; 7 bases map to TRBD2. V shed 3 bases, J shed 7 bases, and the junction held 11 bases outside the gene matches. Germline CDR1 and CDR2: SGDLS and YYNGEE. The CDR3 consists of 15 residues. CDR3 in DNA: TGTGCCAGCAGCGCGGGTTGGGCTAGCGGAAATACGCAGTATTTT. Translating gives CASSAGWASGNTQYF.

This clone was seen just once. The genes are TRBV19 and TRBJ1-2, with D possibly being TRBD1 (6 bases). V gave up 4 bases and J gave up 6 bases, with 15 bases separating them. Germline lookup yields CDR1 LNHDA and CDR2 SQIVND (reference sequence). The CDR3 spans 14 residues. As DNA, the CDR3 is TGTGCCAGTAGTACCGCGACAGGAGCTAATGGCTACACCTTC. This sequence encodes CASSTATGANGYTF.

The count of this clone is one. The rearrangement links TRBV4-2 to TRBJ2-2, with 9 bases fitting TRBD2. Trimming removed 1 base from V and 4 bases from J; junction bases left unmatched: 4. CDR1 is LGHNA, CDR2 YNFKEQ, per germline. The length of the CDR3 is 16 residues. This CDR3 reads CASSQGARGGTGELFF. CDR3 nucleotide sequence: TGTGCCAGCAGCCAAGGTGCGCGGGGGGGCACCGGGGAGCTGTTTTTT.

The gene calls are TRBV6-5 and TRBJ2-7; 9 bases line up with TRBD1. The CDR3 totals 15 residues. V lost 6 bases and J lost 0; bases outside the gene matches: 6. The germline V gene has CDR1 MNHEY and CDR2 SVGAGI. In nucleotides, the CDR3 is TGTGCCAGCAGGGAGGGACAGGGCTTCTCCTACGAGCAGTACTTC. Translated: CASREGQGFSYEQYF.

CDR3 loop: CASSLMTGTFSPLHF. The CDR3 bases are TGTGCCAGCAGCTTAATGACAGGGACGTTCTCACCCCTCCACTTT. The chain couples TRBV7-2 to TRBJ1-6, with 7 bases identical to TRBD1. From germline, CDR1 is SGHTA and CDR2 FQGNSA. The V and J ends lost 2 bases and 10 bases, in that order; junction bases with no gene match: 8. This CDR3 spans 15 amino acids.

The V call is TRBV7-6, the J call TRBJ1-2, with 12 nucleotides matching TRBD1. The germline V gene has CDR1 SGHVS and CDR2 FNYEAQ. Trimming at V came to 3 bases and at J to 7 bases, leaving 9 bases not matched to a gene. This CDR3 is built from 16 residues. In DNA, the CDR3 is TGTGCCAGCAGCTTGGGGACAGGGGGCGCAGGCCGTGGCTACACCTTC. It specifies CASSLGTGGAGRGYTF.

CDR3 nucleotides: TGTGCCAGCAGCTTACTCCCCTCACCGGCAGGGGAGACCCAGTACTTC. Its translation: CASSLLPSPAGETQYF. The chain is built from TRBV11-2 and TRBJ2-5; perhaps TRBD1 as D (5 bases). This CDR3 region has 16 residues. Germline V lookup: CDR1 SGHAT, CDR2 FQNNGV. The V gene lost 2 bases and the J gene lost 5 bases, with 18 bases spanning the gap.